This T cell receptor (beta chain) was identified during a study of Ad26.COV2.S vaccination and SARS-CoV-2 variants. Profiling relied on immunoSEQ multiplex PCR, and the TCRdb table lists in-frame clones only, not all of them. The table lists about 350,000 clones, about nine tenths of them singletons. This CDR3 region has 14 residues. Germline values: CDR1 SGHNT, CDR2 YYREEE (reference sequence). V was clipped by 0 bases and J by 5 bases, with 10 bases between them. Noted treatment: some 19 received Ad26.COV2.S at low or high dose, single or two shots; several received placebo; per-sample allocation not given. Samples were taken on day 63 after the first vaccine or placebo injection.

This clonotype was obtained from a person aged 18-65 years who received the Ad26.COV2.S COVID-19 vaccine or a placebo. The chain carries TRBV5-4 and TRBJ2-3; tentatively, D is TRBD2 (5 bases). The sequences come from peripheral blood, collected in a trial of Ad26.COV2.S vaccine versus placebo. The DNA for the CDR3 is TGTGCCAGCAGCTTGGCGCTCGAGGGAGATACGCAGTATTTT. Translated, it gives CASSLALEGDTQYF.